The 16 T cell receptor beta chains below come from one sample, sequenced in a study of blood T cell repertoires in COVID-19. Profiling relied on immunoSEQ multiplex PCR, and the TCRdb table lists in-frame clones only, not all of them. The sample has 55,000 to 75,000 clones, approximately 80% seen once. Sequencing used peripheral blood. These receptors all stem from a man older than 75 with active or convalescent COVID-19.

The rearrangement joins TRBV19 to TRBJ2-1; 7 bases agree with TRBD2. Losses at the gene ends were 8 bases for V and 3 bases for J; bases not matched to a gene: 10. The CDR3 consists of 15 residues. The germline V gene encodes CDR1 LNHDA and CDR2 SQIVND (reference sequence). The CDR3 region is CASGPSGGVYNEQFF. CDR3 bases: TGTGCCAGTGGCCCTAGCGGAGGCGTCTACAATGAGCAGTTCTTC.

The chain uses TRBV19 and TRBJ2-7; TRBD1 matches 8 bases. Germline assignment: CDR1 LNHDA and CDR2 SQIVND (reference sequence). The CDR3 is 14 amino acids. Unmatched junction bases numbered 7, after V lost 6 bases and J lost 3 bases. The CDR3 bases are TGTGCCAGTAGCACTTACGGGACAGGCTACGAGCAGTACTTC. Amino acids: CASSTYGTGYEQYF.

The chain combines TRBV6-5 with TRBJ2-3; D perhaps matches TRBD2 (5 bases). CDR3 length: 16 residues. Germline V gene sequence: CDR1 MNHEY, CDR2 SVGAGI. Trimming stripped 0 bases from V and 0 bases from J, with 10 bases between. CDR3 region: CASSYSGDPSTDTQYF. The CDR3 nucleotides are TGTGCCAGCAGTTACTCCGGGGATCCTAGCACAGATACGCAGTATTTT.

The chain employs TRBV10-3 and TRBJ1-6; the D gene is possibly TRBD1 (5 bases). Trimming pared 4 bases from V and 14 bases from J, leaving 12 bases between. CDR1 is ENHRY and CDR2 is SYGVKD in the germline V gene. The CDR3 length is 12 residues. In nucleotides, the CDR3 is TGTGCCATCAGTGGGGACGGGGGGTCCCTCCACTTT. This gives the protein CAISGDGGSLHF.

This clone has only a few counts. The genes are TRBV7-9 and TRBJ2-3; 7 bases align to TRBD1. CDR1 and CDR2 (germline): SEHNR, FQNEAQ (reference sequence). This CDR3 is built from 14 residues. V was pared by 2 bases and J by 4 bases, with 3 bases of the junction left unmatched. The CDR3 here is CASSLNRGSDTQYF. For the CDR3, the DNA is TGTGCCAGCAGCTTAAACAGGGGTTCAGATACGCAGTATTTT.

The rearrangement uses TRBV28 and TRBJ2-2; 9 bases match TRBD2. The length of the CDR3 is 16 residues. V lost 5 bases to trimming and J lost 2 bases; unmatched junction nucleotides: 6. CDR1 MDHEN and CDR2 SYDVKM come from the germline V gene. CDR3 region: CASSLSGSINTGELFF. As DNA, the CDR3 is TGTGCCAGCAGTCTTAGCGGGAGTATAAACACCGGGGAGCTGTTTTTT.

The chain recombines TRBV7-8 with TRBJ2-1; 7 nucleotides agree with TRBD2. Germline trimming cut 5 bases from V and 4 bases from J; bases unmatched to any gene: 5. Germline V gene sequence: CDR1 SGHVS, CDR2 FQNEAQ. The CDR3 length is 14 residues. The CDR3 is CASSVLAGYNEQFF. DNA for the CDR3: TGTGCCAGCAGCGTTTTAGCGGGTTACAATGAGCAGTTCTTC.

The chain's CDR3 is CASSLVRGGGYTF. CDR3 sequence (DNA): TGTGCCAGCAGCTTAGTACGCGGGGGCGGCTACACCTTC. The chain uses TRBV7-6 and TRBJ1-2, with a tentative D call TRBD1 (6 bases). The germline CDR1 and CDR2 sequences are SGHVS and FNYEAQ. V was shortened by 1 base and J by 8 bases, with 11 bases between the two germline ends. CDR3 length: 13 residues.

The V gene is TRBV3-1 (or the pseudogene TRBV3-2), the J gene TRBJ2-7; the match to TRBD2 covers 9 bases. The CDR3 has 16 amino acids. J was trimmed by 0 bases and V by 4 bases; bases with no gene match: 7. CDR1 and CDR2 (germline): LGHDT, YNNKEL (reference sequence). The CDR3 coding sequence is TGTGCCAGCAGCCGTACTAGCGGGTTCAGCTCCTACGAGCAGTACTTC. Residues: CASSRTSGFSSYEQYF.

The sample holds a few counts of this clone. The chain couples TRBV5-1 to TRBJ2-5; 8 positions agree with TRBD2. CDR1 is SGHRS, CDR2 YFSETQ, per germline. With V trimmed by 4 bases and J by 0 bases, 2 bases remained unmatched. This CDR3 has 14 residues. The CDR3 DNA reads TGCGCCAGCAGCCGGGGGGGAAACCAAGAGACCCAGTACTTC. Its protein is CASSRGGNQETQYF.

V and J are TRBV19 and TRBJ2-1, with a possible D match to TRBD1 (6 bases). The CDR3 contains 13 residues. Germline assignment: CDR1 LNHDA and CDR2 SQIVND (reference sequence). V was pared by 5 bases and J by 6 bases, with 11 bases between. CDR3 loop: CASSRTGFNEQFF. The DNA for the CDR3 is TGTGCCAGTAGTCGAACAGGGTTCAATGAGCAGTTCTTC.

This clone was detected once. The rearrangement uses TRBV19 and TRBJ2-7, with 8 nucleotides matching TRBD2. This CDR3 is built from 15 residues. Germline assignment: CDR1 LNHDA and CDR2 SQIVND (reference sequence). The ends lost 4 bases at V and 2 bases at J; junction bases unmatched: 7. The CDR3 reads CASSRAGGATYEQYF. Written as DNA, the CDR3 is TGTGCCAGTAGTAGGGCCGGGGGGGCCACCTACGAGCAGTACTTC.

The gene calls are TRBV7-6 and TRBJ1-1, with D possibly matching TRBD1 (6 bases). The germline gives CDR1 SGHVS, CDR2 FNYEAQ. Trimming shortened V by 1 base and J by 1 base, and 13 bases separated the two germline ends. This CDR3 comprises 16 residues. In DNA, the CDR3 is TGTGCCAGCAGCTTAGAGGCCGGCAGGGGGAACACTGAAGCTTTCTTT. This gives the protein CASSLEAGRGNTEAFF. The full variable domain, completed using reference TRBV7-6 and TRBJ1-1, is GAGVSQSPRYKVTKRGQDVALRCDPISGHVSLYWYRQALGQGPEFLTYFNYEAQQDKSGLPNDRFSAERPEGSISTLTIQRTEQRDSAMYRCASSLEAGRGNTEAFFGQGTRLTVV.

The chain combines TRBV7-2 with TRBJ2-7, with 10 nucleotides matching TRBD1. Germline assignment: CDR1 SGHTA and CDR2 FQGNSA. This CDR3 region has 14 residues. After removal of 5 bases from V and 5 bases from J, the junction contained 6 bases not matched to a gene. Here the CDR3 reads CASSPLDRGNEQYF. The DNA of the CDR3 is TGTGCCAGCAGCCCCCTGGACAGGGGGAACGAGCAGTACTTC.

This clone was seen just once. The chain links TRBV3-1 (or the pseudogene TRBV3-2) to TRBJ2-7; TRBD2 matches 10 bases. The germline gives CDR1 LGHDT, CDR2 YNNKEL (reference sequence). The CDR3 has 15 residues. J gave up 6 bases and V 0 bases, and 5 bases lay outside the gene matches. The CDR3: CASSQEAGTSVEQYF. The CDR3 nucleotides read TGTGCCAGCAGCCAAGAAGCCGGGACTAGCGTCGAGCAGTACTTC.

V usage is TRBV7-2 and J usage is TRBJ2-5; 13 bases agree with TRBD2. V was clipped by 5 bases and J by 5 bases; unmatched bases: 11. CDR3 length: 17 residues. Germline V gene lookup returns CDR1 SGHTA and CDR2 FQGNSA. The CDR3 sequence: CASSEGGRTSGGETQYF. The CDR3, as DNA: TGTGCCAGCAGCGAAGGGGGGAGGACTAGCGGGGGCGAGACCCAGTACTTC. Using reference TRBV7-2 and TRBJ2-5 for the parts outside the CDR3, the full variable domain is GAGVSQSPSNKVTEKGKDVELRCDPISGHTALYWYRQSLGQGLEFLIYFQGNSAPDKSGLPSDRFSAERTGGSVSTLTIQRTQQEDSAVYLCASSEGGRTSGGETQYFGPGTRLLVL.